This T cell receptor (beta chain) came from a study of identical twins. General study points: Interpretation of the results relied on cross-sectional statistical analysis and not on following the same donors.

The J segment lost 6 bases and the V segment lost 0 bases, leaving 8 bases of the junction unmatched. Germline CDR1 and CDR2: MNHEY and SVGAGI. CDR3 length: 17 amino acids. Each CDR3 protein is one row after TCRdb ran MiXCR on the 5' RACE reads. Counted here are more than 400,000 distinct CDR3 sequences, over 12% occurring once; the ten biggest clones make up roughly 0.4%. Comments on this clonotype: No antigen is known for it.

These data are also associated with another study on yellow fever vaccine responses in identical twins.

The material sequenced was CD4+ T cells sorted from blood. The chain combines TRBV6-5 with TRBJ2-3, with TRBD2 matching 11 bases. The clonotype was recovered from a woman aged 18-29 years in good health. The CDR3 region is CASSYSGTSGGGDTQYF. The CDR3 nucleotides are TGTGCCAGCAGTTACTCCGGGACTAGCGGAGGCGGGGATACGCAGTATTTT.